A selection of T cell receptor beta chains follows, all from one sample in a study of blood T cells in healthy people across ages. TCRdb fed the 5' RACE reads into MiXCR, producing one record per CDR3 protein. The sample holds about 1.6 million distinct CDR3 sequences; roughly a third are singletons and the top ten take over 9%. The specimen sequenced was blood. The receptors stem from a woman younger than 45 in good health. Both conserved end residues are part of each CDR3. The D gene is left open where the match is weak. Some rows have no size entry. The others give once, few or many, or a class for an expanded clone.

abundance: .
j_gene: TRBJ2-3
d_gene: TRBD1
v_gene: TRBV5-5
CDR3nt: TGTGCCAGCAGCTTGAATCCGGGACAGGGGACCACAGATACGCAGTATTTT
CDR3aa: CASSLNPGQGTTDTQYF

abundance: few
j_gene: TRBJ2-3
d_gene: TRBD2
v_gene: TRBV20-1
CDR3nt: TGCAGTGCCCCCTGGCTAGCGGGGGGGCTAGATACGCAGTATTTT
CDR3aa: CSAPWLAGGLDTQYF

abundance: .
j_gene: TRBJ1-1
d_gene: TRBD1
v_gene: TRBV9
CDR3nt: TGTGCCAGCAGCGTAGATCAGGGGGCCTTGAACACTGAAGCTTTCTTT
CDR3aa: CASSVDQGALNTEAFF

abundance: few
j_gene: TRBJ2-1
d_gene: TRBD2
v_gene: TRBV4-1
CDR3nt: TGCGCCAGCAGCCATTTAGCGGGGGGGCCAGTGGCCTACAATGAGCAGTTCTTC
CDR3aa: CASSHLAGGPVAYNEQFF

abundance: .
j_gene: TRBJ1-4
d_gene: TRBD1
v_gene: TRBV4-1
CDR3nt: TGCGCCAGCAGCCAGGCCAGACAGGGATTACGCGAAAAACGGTTTTTT
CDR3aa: CASSQARQGLREKRFF

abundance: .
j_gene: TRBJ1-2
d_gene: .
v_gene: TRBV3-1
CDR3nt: TGTGCCAGCAGCCAAGGGCCCCCCGCAGGGCACCTCACCTTC
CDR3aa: CASSQGPPAGHLTF

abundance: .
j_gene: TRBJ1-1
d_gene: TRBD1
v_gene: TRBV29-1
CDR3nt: TGCAGCGTCGAGTTCCCTGCAGGGGGGGTAGCTTTCTTT
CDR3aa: CSVEFPAGGVAFF

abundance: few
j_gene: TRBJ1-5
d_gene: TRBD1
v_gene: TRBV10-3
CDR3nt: TGTGCCATCAGGGATACAGGGGAGGGAGTCGGTCAGCCCCAGCATTTT
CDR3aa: CAIRDTGEGVGQPQHF

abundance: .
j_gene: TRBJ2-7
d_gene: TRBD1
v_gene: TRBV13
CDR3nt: TGTGCCAGCAGCGATAAGGACAGGGGGCGCTACGAGCAGTACTTC
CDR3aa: CASSDKDRGRYEQYF

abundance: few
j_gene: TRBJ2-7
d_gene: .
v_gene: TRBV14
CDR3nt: TGTGCCAGCAGCCCGTCCCCCTACAATGAGCAGTACTTC
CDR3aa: CASSPSPYNEQYF

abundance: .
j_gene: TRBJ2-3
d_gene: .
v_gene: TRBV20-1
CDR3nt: TGCAGTGCTAGAGATAAGGGGCGGGGCACAGATACGCAGTATTTT
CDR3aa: CSARDKGRGTDTQYF

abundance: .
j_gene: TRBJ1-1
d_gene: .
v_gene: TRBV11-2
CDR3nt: TGTGCCAGCAGCCCGGGACGGTTGGGGAACACTGAAGCTTTCTTT
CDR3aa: CASSPGRLGNTEAFF

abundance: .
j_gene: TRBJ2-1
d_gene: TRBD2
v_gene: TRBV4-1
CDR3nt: TGCGCCAGCAGCAGTGGACTAGCGGGGGGGCGAGGTGTGCAGTTCTTC
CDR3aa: CASSSGLAGGRGVQFF

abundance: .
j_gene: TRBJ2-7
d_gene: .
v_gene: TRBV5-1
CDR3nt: TGCGCCGGCAGCTTCACAGCTACCTACGAGCAGTACTTC
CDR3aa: CAGSFTATYEQYF

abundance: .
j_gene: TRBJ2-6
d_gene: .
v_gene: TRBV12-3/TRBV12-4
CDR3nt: TGTGCCAGCACCCGACGCGCGAGCTCTGGGGCCAACGTCCTGACTTTC
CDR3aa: CASTRRASSGANVLTF

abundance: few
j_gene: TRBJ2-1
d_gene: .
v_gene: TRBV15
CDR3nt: TGTGCCACCAGCCCCGACAGTTACAATGAGCAGTTCTTC
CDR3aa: CATSPDSYNEQFF

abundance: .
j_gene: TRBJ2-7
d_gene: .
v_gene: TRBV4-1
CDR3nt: TGCGCCAGCAGCCGTGGAGGGGGACGGAGTTACGAGCAGTACTTC
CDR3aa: CASSRGGGRSYEQYF

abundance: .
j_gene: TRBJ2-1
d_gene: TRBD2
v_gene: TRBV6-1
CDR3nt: TGTGCCAGCACCCTAGCGGGGGCCACCTACAATGAGCAGTTCTTC
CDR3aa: CASTLAGATYNEQFF

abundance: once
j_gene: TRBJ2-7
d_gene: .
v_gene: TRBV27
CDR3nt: TGTGCCAGCAGTTTACGGGATTACTACGAGCAGTACTTC
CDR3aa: CASSLRDYYEQYF

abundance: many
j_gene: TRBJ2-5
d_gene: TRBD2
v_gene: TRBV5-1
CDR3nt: TGCGCCAGCAGCTTGGGGACTAGCGGATTCCAAGAGACCCAGTACTTC
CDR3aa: CASSLGTSGFQETQYF

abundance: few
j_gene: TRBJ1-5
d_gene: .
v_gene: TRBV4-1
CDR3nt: TGCGCCAGCAGCGCCGGATGGGCCAATCAGCCCCAGCATTTT
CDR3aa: CASSAGWANQPQHF

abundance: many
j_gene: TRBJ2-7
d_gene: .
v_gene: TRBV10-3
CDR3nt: TGTGCCATCAGTGGCCACGGGGGCGGAAGAACCTACGAGCAGTACTTC
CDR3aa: CAISGHGGGRTYEQYF

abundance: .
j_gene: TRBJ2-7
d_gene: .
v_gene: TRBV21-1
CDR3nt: TGTGCCAGCAGCAAAGGGGGACAGGGGAGACACGGGCAGTACTTC
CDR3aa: CASSKGGQGRHGQYF

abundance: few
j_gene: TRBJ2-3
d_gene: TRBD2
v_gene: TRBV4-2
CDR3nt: TGTGCCAGCAGCCAAGATCCCCCTAGCGGTAGCACAGATACGCAGTATTTT
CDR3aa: CASSQDPPSGSTDTQYF

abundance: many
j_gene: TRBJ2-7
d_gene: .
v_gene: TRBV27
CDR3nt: TGTGCCAGCATGGTAGGGTCCCCTCCCTCCTACGAGCAGTACTTC
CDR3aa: CASMVGSPPSYEQYF

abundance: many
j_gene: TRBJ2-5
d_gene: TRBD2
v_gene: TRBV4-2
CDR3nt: TGTGCCAGCAGCCAAGATAGACTAGCGGGGGGCCAAGAGACCCAGTACTTC
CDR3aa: CASSQDRLAGGQETQYF

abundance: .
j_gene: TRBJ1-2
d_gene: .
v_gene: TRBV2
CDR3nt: TGTGCCAGCAGCGAGGGACGGAGCGTCCATGGCTACACCTTC
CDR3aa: CASSEGRSVHGYTF

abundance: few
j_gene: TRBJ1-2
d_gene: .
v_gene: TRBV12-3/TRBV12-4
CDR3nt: TGTGCCAGCAGTTTAACGGCAGGGGTCCAGGGCTACACCTTC
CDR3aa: CASSLTAGVQGYTF

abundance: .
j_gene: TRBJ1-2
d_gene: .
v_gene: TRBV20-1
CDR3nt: TGCAGTGCTAGAGATTTAAACTCCGTCTATGGCTACACCTTC
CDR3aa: CSARDLNSVYGYTF

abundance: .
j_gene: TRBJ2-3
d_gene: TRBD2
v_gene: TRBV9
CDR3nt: TGTGCCAGCAGCGCAGGGACTAGCGACACAGATACGCAGTATTTT
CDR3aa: CASSAGTSDTDTQYF

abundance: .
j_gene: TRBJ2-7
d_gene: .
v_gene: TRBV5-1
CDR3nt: TGCGCCAGCAGCTTGGCCATAGGGATACGGGGCCGTTCCTACGAGCAGTACTTC
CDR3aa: CASSLAIGIRGRSYEQYF

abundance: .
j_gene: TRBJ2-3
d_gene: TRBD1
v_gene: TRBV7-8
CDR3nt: TGTGCCAGCAGCTCTCTGGACAGGGGGTCTCTCAAGGATACGCAGTATTTT
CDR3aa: CASSSLDRGSLKDTQYF

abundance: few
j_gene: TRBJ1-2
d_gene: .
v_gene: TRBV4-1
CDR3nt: TGCGCCAGCAGCCCCGGGGGGTCCCGATATGGCTACACCTTC
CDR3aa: CASSPGGSRYGYTF

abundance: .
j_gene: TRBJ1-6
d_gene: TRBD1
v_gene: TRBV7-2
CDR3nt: TGTGCCAGCAGCTTAATCTGGGACAGGGGACGGAATTCACCCCTCCACTTT
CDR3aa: CASSLIWDRGRNSPLHF

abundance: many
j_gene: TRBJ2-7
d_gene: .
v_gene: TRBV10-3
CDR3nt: TGTGCCATCAGATCCGTAGGCGAGCAGTACTTC
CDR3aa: CAIRSVGEQYF

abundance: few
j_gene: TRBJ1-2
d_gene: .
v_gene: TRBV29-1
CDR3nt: TGCAGCGTTGACCGCCCTACAGCGGTCTATGGCTACACCTTC
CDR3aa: CSVDRPTAVYGYTF

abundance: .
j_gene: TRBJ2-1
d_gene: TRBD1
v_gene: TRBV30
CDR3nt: TGTGCCTGGACCGGGACAGGGAAATACAATGAGCAGTTCTTC
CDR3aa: CAWTGTGKYNEQFF

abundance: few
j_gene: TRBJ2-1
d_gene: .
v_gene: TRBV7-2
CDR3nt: TGTGCCAGCAGCGAGGTAGCTAGTTCTAATGAGCAGTTCTTC
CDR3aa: CASSEVASSNEQFF

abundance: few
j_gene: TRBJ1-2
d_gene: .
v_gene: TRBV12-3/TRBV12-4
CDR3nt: TGTGCCAGCAGTTCTCAGGACAGTGCGGCGGGGGGCTACACCTTC
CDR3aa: CASSSQDSAAGGYTF

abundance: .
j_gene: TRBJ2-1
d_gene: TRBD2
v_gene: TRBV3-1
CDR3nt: TGTGCCAGCACCAGGAACGGGGGGAGAGCCAATGAGCAGTTCTTC
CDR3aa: CASTRNGGRANEQFF

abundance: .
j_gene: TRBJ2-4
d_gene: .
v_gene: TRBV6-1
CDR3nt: TGTGCCAGCGCGACGGCCAAAAACATTCAGTACTTC
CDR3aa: CASATAKNIQYF

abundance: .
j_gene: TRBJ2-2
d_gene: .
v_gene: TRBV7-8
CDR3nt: TGTGCCAGCAGCTTAGATGGACACCTGAACACCGGGGAGCTGTTTTTT
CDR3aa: CASSLDGHLNTGELFF

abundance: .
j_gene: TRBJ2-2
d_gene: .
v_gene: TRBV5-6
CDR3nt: TGTGCCAGCTGCATTGCCAACACCGGGGAGCTGTTTTTT
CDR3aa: CASCIANTGELFF

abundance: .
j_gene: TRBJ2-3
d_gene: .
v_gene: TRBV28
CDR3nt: TGTGCCAGCGGGACCGGACAGTATGTCGAGGATGGGACAGATACGCAGTATTTT
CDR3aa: CASGTGQYVEDGTDTQYF

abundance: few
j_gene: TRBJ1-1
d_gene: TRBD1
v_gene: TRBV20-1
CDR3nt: TGCAGTGCTCCTATACAGGGGTTTGACACTGAAGCTTTCTTT
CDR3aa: CSAPIQGFDTEAFF

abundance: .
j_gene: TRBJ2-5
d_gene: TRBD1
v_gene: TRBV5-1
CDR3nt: TGCGCCAGCAGCTTTTTAATGGGACAGGGGGCCAAGACCCAGTACTTC
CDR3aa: CASSFLMGQGAKTQYF

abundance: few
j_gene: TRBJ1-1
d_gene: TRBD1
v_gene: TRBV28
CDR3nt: TGTGCCAGCAGGGGACAGGGGGCGATAACGAGTCCGACTGAAGCTTTCTTT
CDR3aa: CASRGQGAITSPTEAFF

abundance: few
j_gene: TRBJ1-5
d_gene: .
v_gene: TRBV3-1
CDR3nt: TGTGCCAGCAGCCAATTCCGGGGGAGGCCCCAGCATTTT
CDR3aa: CASSQFRGRPQHF

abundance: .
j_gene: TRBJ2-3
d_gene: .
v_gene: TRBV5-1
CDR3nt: TGCGCCAGCAGCCCCGACAGAACCCTTAGCACAGATACGCAGTATTTT
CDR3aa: CASSPDRTLSTDTQYF

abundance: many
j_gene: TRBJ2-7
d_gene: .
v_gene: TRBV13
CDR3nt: TGTGCCAGCAGCTTCTCGGGGAACGAGCAGTACTTC
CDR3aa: CASSFSGNEQYF

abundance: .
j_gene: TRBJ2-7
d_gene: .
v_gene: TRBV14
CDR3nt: TGTGCTAGCAGCCCGGAAGGAAGATACGAGCAGTACTTC
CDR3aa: CASSPEGRYEQYF

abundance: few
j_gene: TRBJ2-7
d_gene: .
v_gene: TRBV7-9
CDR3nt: TGTGCCAGCAGCTTAGACCTGTTCGGACAGACTTACGAGCAGTACTTC
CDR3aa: CASSLDLFGQTYEQYF

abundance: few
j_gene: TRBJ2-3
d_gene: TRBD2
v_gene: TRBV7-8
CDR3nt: TGTGCCAGCAGCTCGCTACTAGCGGGAGGGCCTTGGGATACGCAGTATTTT
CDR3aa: CASSSLLAGGPWDTQYF

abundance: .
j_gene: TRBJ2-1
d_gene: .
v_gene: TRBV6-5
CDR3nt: TGTGCCAGCAGTTACTCGCTAGACAGTGAGCAGTTCTTC
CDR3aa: CASSYSLDSEQFF

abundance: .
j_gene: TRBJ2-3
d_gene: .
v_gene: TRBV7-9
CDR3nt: TGTGCCAGCAGCTTAAGTCCAGGTACTAGCACAGATACGCAGTATTTT
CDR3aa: CASSLSPGTSTDTQYF

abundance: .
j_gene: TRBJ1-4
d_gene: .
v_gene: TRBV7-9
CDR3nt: TGTGCCAGCAGCTTAGGTGTGTCCCCGGAACCCAGACTGTTTTTT
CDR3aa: CASSLGVSPEPRLFF

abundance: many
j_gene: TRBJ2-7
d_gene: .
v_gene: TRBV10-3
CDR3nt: TGTGCCATCAGTGAGCGGGGGCCCTCCTACGAGCAGTACTTC
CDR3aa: CAISERGPSYEQYF

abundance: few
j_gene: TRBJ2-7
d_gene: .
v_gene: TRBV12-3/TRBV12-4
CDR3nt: TGTGCCAGCAGTTACGACCCGACGGAGCAGTACTTC
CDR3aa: CASSYDPTEQYF

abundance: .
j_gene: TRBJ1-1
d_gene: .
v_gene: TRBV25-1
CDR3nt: TGTGCCAGCAGTGAATCAGGGATGAACACTGAAGCTTTCTTT
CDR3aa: CASSESGMNTEAFF